The 22 T cell receptor beta chains reported below all come from one sample, sequenced in a study of T cells in Graves' hyperthyroidism and ophthalmopathy. It was RNA transcripts that yielded the amplified TCR beta CDR3 regions. The primer set for the first-round RT-PCR of the TCR CDR3 was HTBI. TCRdb analysed the multiplex PCR reads with MiXCR anew, one entry per CDR3 protein. The sample consists of some 570,000 distinct CDR3 sequences, approximately 15% of them appearing once. The sample was blood. The receptors here all came from a woman under 30 with Graves' ophthalmopathy.

As DNA, the CDR3 is TGCGCCAGCAGTGAACAGGCCCGAGAGGTTCACAATGAGCAGTTCTTC. This codes for CASSEQAREVHNEQFF. The chain is built from TRBV10-1 and TRBJ2-1, with D perhaps TRBD1 (5 bases). From germline, CDR1 is WNHNN and CDR2 SYGVQD (reference sequence). This CDR3 is built from 16 residues. V was trimmed by 3 bases and J by 5 bases, leaving 17 bases between them.

This clonotype has at least ten counts. CDR3 in DNA: TGTGCCAGTACCCGTGACGGGAGAGGAGATACGCAGTATTTT. The encoded protein is CASTRDGRGDTQYF. This chain links TRBV7-3 with TRBJ2-3; D might be TRBD2 (6 bases). CDR3 length equals 14 residues. Per germline, CDR1 SGHTA and CDR2 FQGTGA. The V and J ends lost 9 bases and 5 bases respectively, with 18 bases between them.

This clonotype has just a few counts. The genes are TRBV19 and TRBJ2-7; D is perhaps TRBD2 (5 bases). CDR3 length: 15 amino acids. CDR1 is LNHDA, CDR2 SQIVND, per germline (reference sequence). Trimming took 1 base from V and 0 from J, leaving 10 bases between them. The CDR3 protein is CASSIVDGVSYEQYF. The CDR3 nucleotides are TGTGCCAGTAGTATAGTGGACGGGGTCTCCTACGAGCAGTACTTC.

With respect to this clonotype: This could be a read error, since a much larger clone is one nucleotide away. This sequence joins TRBV6-1 and TRBJ2-7; D is possibly TRBD1 (5 bases). V lost 1 base and J lost 4, with 14 bases in between. There are 15 residues in the CDR3. The germline CDR1 and CDR2 sequences are MNHNS and SASEGT. The CDR3 region has the DNA TGTGCCAGCAGTGAAGTTTGGACAAGGGGTTACGAGCAGTACTTC. Translated, it gives CASSEVWTRGYEQYF.

In its sample, this clonotype was seen a few times. One base away lies a much larger clone, so this may be a sequencing read error. The rearrangement uses TRBV7-3 and TRBJ2-1; D is possibly TRBD2 (6 bases). V lost 6 bases and J lost 0, with 12 bases in between. CDR1 is SGHTA and CDR2 is FQGTGA in the germline V gene. This CDR3 is built from 15 residues. The CDR3 is CASRIGGSSYNEQFF. The CDR3 DNA is TGTGCCAGCAGAATCGGAGGGAGCTCCTACAATGAGCAGTTCTTC.

This clonotype was seen ten or more times. The chain combines TRBV28 with TRBJ1-2, with 7 bases lining up with TRBD1. The germline V gene has CDR1 MDHEN and CDR2 SYDVKM. V was clipped by 5 bases and J by 3 bases; unmatched bases: 6. The CDR3 sequence is 14 residues long. CDR3 sequence (DNA): TGTGCCAGCAGTCCGGGACAGCTGGACTATGGCTACACCTTC. Translating gives CASSPGQLDYGYTF.

This chain joins TRBV10-2 and TRBJ2-1, with TRBD2 matching over 15 bases. CDR1 is WSHSY, CDR2 SAAADI, per germline. The CDR3 length is 15 residues. J gave up 9 bases and V 6 bases, and 6 bases lay outside the gene matches. The CDR3, as DNA: TGCGCCAGCAGGAGAGGACTAGCGGGAGGGTTTGAGCAGTTCTTC. This encodes CASRRGLAGGFEQFF.

This clonotype was recorded at least ten times. The chain employs TRBV24-1 and TRBJ2-1; 7 nucleotides match TRBD2. V gave up 0 bases and J gave up 4 bases; unmatched junction bases: 8. Germline CDR1 is KGHDR and CDR2 is SFDVKD. The CDR3 has 17 residues. CDR3 sequence (DNA): TGTGCCACCAGTGATTTGAGGGCGGGAGAAACTTACAATGAGCAGTTCTTC. This sequence encodes CATSDLRAGETYNEQFF.

This clonotype was seen a handful of times. This rearrangement joins TRBV28 to TRBJ2-7; maybe TRBD1 (5 bases). This CDR3 is built from 15 residues. With 3 bases removed from V and 7 bases from J, the gap between germline ends came to 19 bases. CDR1 is MDHEN, CDR2 SYDVKM, per germline. The chain's CDR3 is CASSFTGLLLEEQYF. As DNA, the CDR3 is TGTGCCAGCAGTTTTACAGGTCTCCTTCTCGAAGAGCAGTACTTC.

The table lists this clonotype with a few counts. The rearrangement uses TRBV20-1 and TRBJ2-3, with 9 bases that match TRBD2. The CDR3 totals 14 residues. The germline V gene has CDR1 DFQATT and CDR2 SNEGSKA (reference sequence). Unmatched junction bases numbered 7, after V lost 4 bases and J lost 5 bases. The CDR3 DNA sequence: TGCAGTGCTACAGGGACTAGCCAGGAAGATACGCAGTATTTT. It codes for CSATGTSQEDTQYF.

This clonotype was observed a few times. The rearrangement links TRBV24-1 to TRBJ2-1; D unresolved. This CDR3 has 14 residues. Germline assignment: CDR1 KGHDR and CDR2 SFDVKD. Trimming removed 6 bases at V and 7 bases at J, with 15 bases between. The CDR3 sequence: CATSPGRTSNEQFF. DNA of the CDR3: TGTGCCACCAGTCCAGGACGGACCTCTAATGAGCAGTTCTTC.

This clonotype has a handful of counts. The chain is built from TRBV12-3 or TRBV12-4 and TRBJ2-3; D might be TRBD1 (6 bases). V was cut by 7 bases and J by 0 bases, with 17 bases left in between. The CDR3 totals 16 residues. The chain's CDR3 is CASTKGGQKSTDTQYF. DNA for the CDR3: TGTGCCAGCACCAAAGGGGGACAAAAAAGCACAGATACGCAGTATTTT.

This clonotype showed up just a few times. The chain links TRBV7-3 to TRBJ2-1; TRBD1 agrees at 8 bases. The CDR3 sequence is 15 residues long. Germline-derived CDR1 and CDR2 are SGHTA and FQGTGA. V lost 3 bases and J lost 3; bases outside the gene matches: 4. The CDR3 DNA reads TGTGCCAGCAGCTTGAGACAGGGGTTCTACAATGAGCAGTTCTTC. This gives the protein CASSLRQGFYNEQFF.

This clonotype was observed a few times. This could be a read error, since a much larger clone is one nucleotide away. This sequence joins TRBV7-2 and TRBJ2-3, with a tentative D call TRBD2 (5 bases). CDR3 length: 14 residues. Germline CDR1 is SGHTA and CDR2 is FQGNSA. The CDR3 DNA is TGTGGCAGCAGCTTAGGCGGGTCGAGGGATACGCAGTATTTT. Encoded protein: CGSSLGGSRDTQYF.

This clonotype has at least ten counts. The V call is TRBV4-3, the J call TRBJ1-3; the D gene is possibly TRBD1 (5 bases). V lost 1 base, J lost 2 bases, and 9 bases lay in between. The germline V gene encodes CDR1 LGHNA and CDR2 YSLEER. This CDR3 is built from 15 residues. The CDR3 DNA reads as TGCGCCAGCAGCCAAGGAGGGGTACCTGGAAACACCATATATTTT. Its translation is CASSQGGVPGNTIYF.

This clonotype was detected ten times or more. The J gene is TRBJ2-1, the V gene TRBV9; D might be TRBD2 (6 bases). Trimming removed 4 bases at V and 4 bases at J, with 12 bases between. CDR1 and CDR2 from the germline V gene are SGDLS and YYNGEE. CDR3 length: 14 amino acids. CDR3 protein: CASSFFREYNEQFF. DNA for the CDR3: TGTGCCAGCAGCTTCTTCCGGGAGTACAATGAGCAGTTCTTC.

The chain is built from TRBV19 and TRBJ2-7, with D possibly called TRBD1 or TRBD2 (5 bases each). The ends were cut back, 7 bases at V and 1 base at J, with 14 bases in the middle. The CDR3 has 14 amino acids. Germline V lookup: CDR1 LNHDA, CDR2 SQIVND (reference sequence). CDR3 sequence: CASNARENSYEQYF. CDR3 coding DNA: TGTGCCAGTAATGCCAGGGAGAATTCCTACGAGCAGTACTTC.

This clonotype appeared many times. The rearrangement links TRBV28 to TRBJ2-7, with a tentative D call TRBD2 (7 bases). The CDR3 consists of 14 residues. Germline assignment: CDR1 MDHEN and CDR2 SYDVKM. Trimming shortened V by 8 bases and J by 6 bases, and 20 bases separated the two germline ends. The CDR3 protein is CASFPSGGASEQYF. The CDR3 DNA is TGTGCCAGCTTTCCCTCTGGGGGGGCGTCCGAGCAGTACTTC.

This clonotype was observed many times. The V and J genes are TRBV7-9 and TRBJ1-1; 11 bases line up with TRBD1. The CDR3 length is 14 residues. The germline CDR1 and CDR2 sequences are SEHNR and FQNEAQ (reference sequence). The V gene end was trimmed by 5 bases and the J gene end by 6 bases; junction bases not matched to a gene: 5. CDR3 in amino acids: CASSTGQGAAEAFF. In DNA form, the CDR3 reads TGTGCCAGCAGCACCGGACAGGGGGCTGCTGAAGCTTTCTTT.

In this sample, this clonotype turned up a few times. The J gene is TRBJ2-7, the V gene TRBV5-4, with D hard to call. Germline V gene data show CDR1 as SGHNT and CDR2 as YYREEE (reference sequence). V was pared by 4 bases and J by 1 base, with 12 bases between. CDR3 length: 14 amino acids. In DNA form, the CDR3 reads TGTGCCAGCAGCCTGGAATTCTCATCCTACGAGCAGTACTTC. This codes for CASSLEFSSYEQYF.

About this clonotype itself: Given a much more abundant clone one base away, this may be a read error. CDR3 sequence: CATSDSWGPEQFF. DNA of the CDR3: TGTGCCACCAGTGATTCGTGGGGACCTGAGCAGTTCTTC. The chain is built from TRBV24-1 and TRBJ2-1, with D perhaps assigned TRBD1 or TRBD2 (5 bases each). The CDR3 extends over 13 amino acids. Germline V gives CDR1 KGHDR, CDR2 SFDVKD. Trimming shortened V by 2 bases and J by 9 bases, and 10 bases separated the two germline ends.

This clonotype was seen at least ten times. The V and J genes are TRBV10-3 and TRBJ2-1; TRBD1 matches at 10 bases. The CDR3 runs to 14 residues. Germline CDR1 and CDR2: ENHRY and SYGVKD. V shed 4 bases and J 5 bases; nucleotides not matched to a gene: 2. The CDR3: CAISGTGGHNEQFF. Here the CDR3 DNA reads TGTGCCATCAGTGGGACAGGGGGGCACAATGAGCAGTTCTTC.